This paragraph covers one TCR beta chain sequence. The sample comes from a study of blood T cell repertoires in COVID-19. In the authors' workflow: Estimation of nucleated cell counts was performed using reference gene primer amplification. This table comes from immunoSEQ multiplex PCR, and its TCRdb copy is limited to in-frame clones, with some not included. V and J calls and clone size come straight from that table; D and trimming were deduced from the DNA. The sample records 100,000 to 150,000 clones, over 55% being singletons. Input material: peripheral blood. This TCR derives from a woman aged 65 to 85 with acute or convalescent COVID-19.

The CDR3 region is CASSITSGSYEQYF. The CDR3 region has the DNA TGTGCCAGTAGTATAACTAGCGGGAGTTACGAGCAGTACTTC. The V gene is TRBV19, the J gene TRBJ2-7; TRBD2 agrees at 11 bases. The CDR3 loop spans 14 amino acids. With V trimmed by 2 bases and J by 4 bases, 1 base remained unmatched. Germline-derived CDR1 and CDR2 are LNHDA and SQIVND (reference sequence).